Presented here are 5 T cell receptor beta chains from one specimen sequenced in a study of CD8 T cells in ankylosing spondylitis. MiXCR, applied by TCRdb to the 5' RACE reads, yields one record per CDR3 protein. The table lists some 400,000 distinct CDR3 sequences, approximately 20% of them singletons. Whole-study results and caveats: There was a TCR beta motif, made of several highly homologous variants, that appeared characteristic of ankylosing spondylitis blood.

These TCRs are of unknown antigen specificity. The sequencing input was blood, either unsorted or a sorted T cell fraction (not recorded which). All receptors derive from a male donor with ankylosing spondylitis.

This clonotype has a handful of counts. The chain employs TRBV7-9 and TRBJ2-7; D call uncertain. The length of the CDR3 is 13 residues. CDR1 is SEHNR, CDR2 FQNEAQ, per germline (reference sequence). Trimming cost V 0 bases and J 6 bases, with 9 bases left between them. In DNA, the CDR3 is TGTGCCAGCAGCTTAGCTTGGGGTTCCGAGCAGTACTTC. This codes for CASSLAWGSEQYF.

This clonotype was found a few times. J is TRBJ2-7 and V is TRBV27, with TRBD1 matching over 9 bases. Germline values: CDR1 MNHEY, CDR2 SMNVEV (reference sequence). V lost 6 bases and J lost 2; bases outside the gene matches: 11. The CDR3 loop spans 16 amino acids. CDR3: CASSCEQGAGTYEQYF. DNA for the CDR3: TGTGCCAGCAGCTGCGAACAGGGGGCAGGAACCTACGAGCAGTACTTC.

This clonotype was counted between two and nine times. This chain uses TRBV6-1 with TRBJ1-4, with a weak D call TRBD1 (6 bases). The V end was cut by 1 base, the J end by 10 bases, with 13 bases between. This CDR3 is built from 14 residues. Germline CDR1 MNHNS, CDR2 SASEGT. The CDR3 sequence is CASSEGRGQGKLFF. CDR3 sequence (DNA): TGTGCCAGCAGTGAAGGCAGGGGCCAGGGAAAACTGTTTTTT.

J is TRBJ1-4 and V is TRBV12-3 or TRBV12-4; a possible D gene is TRBD1 (6 bases). The CDR3 runs 17 residues. V lost 6 bases, J lost 10 bases, and 27 bases lay in between. CDR3 amino acids: CASRPGQGEISRGKLFF. DNA for the CDR3: TGTGCCAGCAGACCGGGACAAGGGGAAATTAGCCGGGGAAAACTGTTTTTT.

This clonotype was found a few times. This chain links TRBV5-1 with TRBJ2-1; D is undetermined. The germline V gene has CDR1 SGHRS and CDR2 YFSETQ. The CDR3 length is 14 residues. V was cut by 7 bases and J by 0 bases, with 11 bases left in between. CDR3 coding DNA: TGCGCCAGCGTCGTGAGTAGCTCCTACAATGAGCAGTTCTTC. Translated, it gives CASVVSSSYNEQFF.